This T cell receptor (beta chain) was captured in a study of blood T cell repertoires in COVID-19. This table comes from immunoSEQ multiplex PCR, and its TCRdb copy is limited to in-frame clones, with some not included. The repertoire holds approximately 200,000 clones, with 75% to 85% as singletons. The CDR3 is 13 amino acids. Trimming took off 7 bases at V and 0 bases at J, with 7 bases between the two ends. Germline CDR1 and CDR2: LGHDT and YNNKEL (reference sequence). Patients from Seattle were sampled longitudinally, starting during active infection. This receptor was obtained from a woman in her thirties or forties with COVID-19, enrolled during active disease. The gene calls are TRBV3-1 (or the pseudogene TRBV3-2) and TRBJ2-1; D uncertain. The sequencing input was peripheral blood. The CDR3 is CASKHSSYNEQFF. The CDR3, as DNA: TGTGCCAGCAAACACAGCTCCTACAATGAGCAGTTCTTC.